These 3 T cell receptor beta chains share one sample of origin, sequenced in a study of neurological immune-mediated disorders. TCRdb analysed the 5' RACE reads with MiXCR anew, one entry per CDR3 protein. The data contain 40,000 to 55,000 distinct CDR3 sequences, roughly 3.2% of them seen just once; the ten biggest clones take up about 15%. The sample taken for sequencing was PBMCs. The receptor source for this set is a woman aged 50 to 60 with multiple sclerosis.

This clonotype was recorded many times. This rearrangement joins TRBV20-1 to TRBJ1-2; maybe TRBD1 (5 bases). V lost 7 bases to trimming and J lost 4 bases, with 19 bases between them. Germline CDR1 is DFQATT and CDR2 is SNEGSKA (reference sequence). The CDR3 spans 14 residues. This chain's CDR3 is CSGGDNRGSYGYTF. DNA of the CDR3: TGCAGTGGGGGCGATAACCGGGGTTCCTATGGCTACACCTTC.

This clonotype came up many times. The chain carries TRBV5-1 and TRBJ2-1, with 7 bases identical to TRBD2. Germline-derived CDR1 and CDR2 are SGHRS and YFSETQ. The CDR3 has 17 amino acids. The junction had 17 bases not matched to a gene; V was cut back by 1 base and J by 10 bases. In DNA, the CDR3 is TGCGCCAGCAGCTTGCGGGTGGGAGGGCGCGGTCTTGAGGAGCAGTTCTTC. Translated: CASSLRVGGRGLEEQFF. Full variable domain (outside the CDR3, taken from reference TRBV5-1 and TRBJ2-1): KAGVTQTPRYLIKTRGQQVTLSCSPISGHRSVSWYQQTPGQGLQFLFEYFSETQRNKGNFPGRFSGRQFSNSRSEMNVSTLELGDSALYLCASSLRVGGRGLEEQFFGPGTRLTVL.

This clonotype came up many times. The chain is built from TRBV3-1 and TRBJ2-2, with D possibly TRBD2 on 7 matching bases. The CDR3 is 15 residues long. The V end was cut by 1 base, the J end by 7 bases, with 13 bases between. In germline, CDR1 is LGHDT, CDR2 YNNKEL (reference sequence). The CDR3 loop reads CASSQAGGPDGELFF. The CDR3 DNA is TGTGCCAGCAGCCAAGCCGGGGGGCCTGACGGGGAGCTGTTTTTT.